A selection of T cell receptor beta chains follows, all from one sample in a study of T cell repertoires in cytomegalovirus infection. No antigen has been assigned to these receptors. TCRdb called the reads again in MiXCR, with one record for every CDR3 protein. Of fewer than 850,000 distinct CDR3 sequences in the sample, 25% to 30% were seen once. This specimen consisted of cultured CD8+ T cells from PBMCs, obtained from culture after CMV antigen stimulation. These receptors came from a human donor in good health (CMV status not recorded). Some clones in this sample may be carry-over from other donors' samples. Both conserved end residues are part of each CDR3. The order of the fields is clone size, J gene, V gene, CDR3 protein. Some rows mark clone size as missing; the rest say once, few, many or name a class of expanded clone.

NA	TRBJ1-2	TRBV27	CASSLSSNRGHGYTF
NA	TRBJ2-3	TRBV7-9	CASSSPPTRDSFTDTQYF
once	TRBJ2-2	TRBV4-1	CASSRVAHTSNTGELFF
NA	TRBJ2-3	TRBV7-6	CASSLDWSMYSTDTQYF
few	TRBJ2-1	TRBV9	CASSVGGANYNEQFF
few	TRBJ2-2	TRBV4-1	CASSQALAQNTGELFF
NA	TRBJ2-7	TRBV27	CASSLWGAGYEQYF
many	TRBJ2-3	TRBV7-2	CASSSAGTSGGDSTDTQYF
NA	TRBJ2-5	TRBV4-1	CASSQENKETQYF
NA	TRBJ2-7	TRBV7-9	CASSAKQGVYEQYF
NA	TRBJ1-2	TRBV5-1	CASSLEQGVDGYTF
few	TRBJ1-6	TRBV5-4	CASRIGLRAISSSYNSPLHF
NA	TRBJ2-3	TRBV2	CASSEEGRWTDTQYF
few	TRBJ2-1	TRBV12-3/TRBV12-4	CASSFSDPGLADEQFF
few	TRBJ1-5	TRBV6-2/TRBV6-3	CASSQLRDGRVGQPQHF
NA	TRBJ2-3	TRBV7-6	CASSPRQGNKSDTQYF
many	TRBJ2-2	TRBV12-3/TRBV12-4	CASSLRGWGTGELFF
few	TRBJ1-6	TRBV6-8	CASSASQGNNSPLHF
NA	TRBJ1-1	TRBV6-2/TRBV6-3	CASRARVMNTEAFF
NA	TRBJ2-7	TRBV19	CASSSGTSVQYF
NA	TRBJ1-6	TRBV6-5	CASTRGGGAYNSPLHF
few	TRBJ2-2	TRBV12-3/TRBV12-4	CASSRQGHDTGELFF
many	TRBJ1-1	TRBV7-8	CASSLSGTGEMTEAFF
NA	TRBJ2-5	TRBV20-1	CSARDGRMEETQYF
NA	TRBJ2-5	TRBV29-1	CSVGPSGETQYF
NA	TRBJ1-4	TRBV15	CATNPGPVNEKLFF
few	TRBJ2-7	TRBV7-9	CASSKTGPTYEQYF
NA	TRBJ2-3	TRBV29-1	CSVAGTSGGIDTQYF
NA	TRBJ2-2	TRBV6-5	CASRPGQGAGELFF